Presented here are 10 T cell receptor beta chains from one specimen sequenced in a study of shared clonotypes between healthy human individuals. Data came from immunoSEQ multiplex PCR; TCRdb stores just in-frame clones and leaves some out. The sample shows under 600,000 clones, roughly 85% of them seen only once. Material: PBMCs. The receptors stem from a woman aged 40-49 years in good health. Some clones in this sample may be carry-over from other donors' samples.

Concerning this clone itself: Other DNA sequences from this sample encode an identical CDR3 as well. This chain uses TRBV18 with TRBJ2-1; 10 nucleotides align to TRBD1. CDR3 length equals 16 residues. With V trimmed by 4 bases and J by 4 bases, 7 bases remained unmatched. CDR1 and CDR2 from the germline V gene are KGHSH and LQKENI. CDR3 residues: CASSRSGTGVYNEQFF. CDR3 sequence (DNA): TGTGCCAGCTCACGATCCGGGACAGGGGTTTACAATGAGCAGTTCTTC.

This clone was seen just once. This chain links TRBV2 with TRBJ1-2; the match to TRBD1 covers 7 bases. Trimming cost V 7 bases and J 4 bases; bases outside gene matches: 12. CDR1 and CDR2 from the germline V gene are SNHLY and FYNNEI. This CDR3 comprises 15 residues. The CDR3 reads CASTSDRPTFYGYTF. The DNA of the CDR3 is TGTGCCAGCACTTCGGACAGGCCCACTTTCTATGGCTACACCTTC. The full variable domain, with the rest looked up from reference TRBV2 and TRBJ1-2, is EPEVTQTPSHQVTQMGQEVILRCVPISNHLYFYWYRQILGQKVEFLVSFYNNEISEKSEIFDDQFSVERPDGSNFTLKIRSTKLEDSAMYFCASTSDRPTFYGYTFGSGTRLTVV.

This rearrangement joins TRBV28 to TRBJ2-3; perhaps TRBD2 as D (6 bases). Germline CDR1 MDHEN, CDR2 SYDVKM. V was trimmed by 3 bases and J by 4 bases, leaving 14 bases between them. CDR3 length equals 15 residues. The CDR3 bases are TGTGCCAGCAGTTTTGGCGGGATTCGCGCAGATACGCAGTATTTT. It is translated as CASSFGGIRADTQYF.

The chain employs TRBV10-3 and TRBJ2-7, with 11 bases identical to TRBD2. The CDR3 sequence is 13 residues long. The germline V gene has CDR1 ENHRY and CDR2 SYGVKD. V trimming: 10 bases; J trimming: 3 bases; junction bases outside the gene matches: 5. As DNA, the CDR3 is TGTGCCACCGGGACTAGCGGCCTCTACGAGCAGTACTTC. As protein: CATGTSGLYEQYF.

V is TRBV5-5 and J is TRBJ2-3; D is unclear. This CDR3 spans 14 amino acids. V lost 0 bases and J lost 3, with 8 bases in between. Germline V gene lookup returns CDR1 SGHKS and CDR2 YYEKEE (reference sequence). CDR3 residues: CASSLARWTDTQYF. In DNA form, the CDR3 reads TGTGCCAGCAGCTTGGCACGTTGGACAGATACGCAGTATTTT.

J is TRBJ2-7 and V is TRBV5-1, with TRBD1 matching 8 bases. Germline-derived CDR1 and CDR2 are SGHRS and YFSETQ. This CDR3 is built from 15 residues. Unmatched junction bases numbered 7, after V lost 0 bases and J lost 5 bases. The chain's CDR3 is CASSLVRTGSNEQYF. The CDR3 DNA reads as TGCGCCAGCAGCTTGGTGCGGACAGGGAGCAACGAGCAGTACTTC.

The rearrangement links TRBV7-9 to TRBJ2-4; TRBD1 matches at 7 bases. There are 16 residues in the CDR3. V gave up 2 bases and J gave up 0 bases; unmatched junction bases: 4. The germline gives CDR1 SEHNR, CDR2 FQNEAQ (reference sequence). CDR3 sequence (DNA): TGTGCCAGCAGCTTACACAGGGGAATAGCCAAAAACATTCAGTACTTC. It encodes CASSLHRGIAKNIQYF.

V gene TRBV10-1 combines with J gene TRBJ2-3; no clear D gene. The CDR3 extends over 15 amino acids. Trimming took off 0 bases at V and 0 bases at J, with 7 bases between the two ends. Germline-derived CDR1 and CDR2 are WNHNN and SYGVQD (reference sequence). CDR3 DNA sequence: TGCGCCAGCAGTGAGTCCACAGCTAGCACAGATACGCAGTATTTT. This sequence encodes CASSESTASTDTQYF.

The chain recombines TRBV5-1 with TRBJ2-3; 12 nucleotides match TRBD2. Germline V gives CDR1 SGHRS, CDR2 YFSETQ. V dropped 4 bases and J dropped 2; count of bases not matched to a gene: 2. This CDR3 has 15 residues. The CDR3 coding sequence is TGCGCCAGCAGCGGACTAGCGGGGAACACAGATACGCAGTATTTT. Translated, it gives CASSGLAGNTDTQYF.

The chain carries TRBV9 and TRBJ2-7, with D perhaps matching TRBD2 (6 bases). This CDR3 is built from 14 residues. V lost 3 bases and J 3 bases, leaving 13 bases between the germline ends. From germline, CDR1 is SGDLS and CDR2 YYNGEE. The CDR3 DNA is TGTGCCAGCAGCGCTTCGGGAGTTAACTACGAGCAGTACTTC. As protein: CASSASGVNYEQYF.